This TCR beta chain was profiled in a study of cytomegalovirus exposure and HLA in healthy donors. Germline V gene data show CDR1 as SGHDT and CDR2 as YYEEEE. The length of the CDR3 is 14 residues. V was cut by 4 bases and J by 0 bases, with 5 bases left in between. Primers included in the PCR were 60 Vbeta and 13 Jbeta primers. Libraries were prepared by immunoSEQ multiplex PCR; TCRdb keeps only in-frame clonotypes and omits some of them. Among about 150,000 clones listed, roughly 81% were seen once. The sample was PBMCs. The source of this sequence is a man aged 25-45 years in good health and CMV-seropositive. The V call is TRBV5-6, the J call TRBJ2-6; unclear D gene. CDR3 coding DNA: TGTGCCAGCAGCCTTCTCTCTGGGGCCAACGTCCTGACTTTC. Amino acid sequence: CASSLLSGANVLTF.